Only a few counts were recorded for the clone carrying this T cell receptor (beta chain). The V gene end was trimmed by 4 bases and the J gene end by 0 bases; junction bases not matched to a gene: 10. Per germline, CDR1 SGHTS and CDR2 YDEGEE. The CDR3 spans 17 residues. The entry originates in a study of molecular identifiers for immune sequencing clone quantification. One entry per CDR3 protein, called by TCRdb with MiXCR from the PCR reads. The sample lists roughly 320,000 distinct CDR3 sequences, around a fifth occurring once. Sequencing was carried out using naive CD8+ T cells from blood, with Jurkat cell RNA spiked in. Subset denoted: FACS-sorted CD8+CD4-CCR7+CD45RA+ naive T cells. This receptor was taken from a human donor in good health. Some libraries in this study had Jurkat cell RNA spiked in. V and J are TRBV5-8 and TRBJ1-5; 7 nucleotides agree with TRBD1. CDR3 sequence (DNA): TGTGCCAGCAGCCCAAGCGGGACAGCATATAGCAATCAGCCCCAGCATTTT. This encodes CASSPSGTAYSNQPQHF.